Listed below are T cell receptor beta chains from one sample, sequenced in a study of cytomegalovirus exposure and HLA in healthy donors. The data were produced by immunoSEQ multiplex PCR, yet TCRdb's version contains in-frame clones alone and is incomplete. The data show tens of thousands of clones, approximately 95% seen once. The material sequenced was PBMCs. These receptors were obtained from a woman in her late teens or twenties in good health and CMV-seropositive. The CDR3 runs from the conserved cysteine through the conserved F or W. Fields, in order: J gene, clone size, V gene, D gene, CDR3 DNA, CDR3 protein. The D gene is left open where the match is weak. A row's size may be missing; if present it is once, few, many or a size class.

TRBJ1-5,-,TRBV7-6,-,TGTGCCAGCAGCTGCAACAACCGGGCTAAACAAGGGGAGCCCCAGCATTTT,CASSCNNRAKQGEPQHF
TRBJ2-6,once,TRBV7-2,TRBD1,TGTGCCAGCAGGTCAGGGGGCGCGAGTCCCTCTGGGGCCAACGTCCTGACTTTC,CASRSGGASPSGANVLTF
TRBJ1-5,-,TRBV7-9,-,TGTGCCAGCAGCCCCGGGTGGGGCAATCAGCCCCAGCATTTT,CASSPGWGNQPQHF
TRBJ1-1,-,TRBV2,-,TGTGCCAGCAGTGCGGATCGAGGCACTGAAGCTTTCTTT,CASSADRGTEAFF
TRBJ2-4,-,TRBV20-1,-,TGCAGTGCTAGTTACCGGAACATTCAGTACTTC,CSASYRNIQYF
TRBJ1-5,-,TRBV2,TRBD1,TGTGCCAGCAGGAACAGGGGGTATAGCAATCAGCCCCAGCATTTT,CASRNRGYSNQPQHF
TRBJ2-2,-,TRBV7-9,TRBD1,TGTGCCAGCGGGACAGGGGGGTCGTGGAACACCGGGGAGCTGTTTTTT,CASGTGGSWNTGELFF
TRBJ2-7,-,TRBV9,-,TGTGCCAGCAGCGCAACAGCGACAGACCCCTACGAGCAGTACTTC,CASSATATDPYEQYF
TRBJ2-1,-,TRBV27,-,TGTGCCAGCATGGGCCGGGGTAAGGACAATGAGCAGTTCTTC,CASMGRGKDNEQFF
TRBJ1-4,once,TRBV5-6,-,TGTGCCAGCAGCTTGACAGGGTTCGGTGAAAAACTGTTTTTT,CASSLTGFGEKLFF
TRBJ2-5,-,TRBV7-3,TRBD2,TGTGCCAGCAGCTATGGGACTAGCGGAGGCCTACAAGAGACCCAGTACTTC,CASSYGTSGGLQETQYF
TRBJ1-2,-,TRBV5-1,-,TGCGCCAGCAGCCAACGACAGAACTATGGCTACACCTTC,CASSQRQNYGYTF
TRBJ1-2,-,TRBV30,-,TGTGCCTGGAGTGTACGCACAGGCGCTAACTATGGCTACACCTTC,CAWSVRTGANYGYTF
TRBJ1-4,-,TRBV30,-,TGTGCCTGGTCTGGAGCCAGGGTATATGAAAAACTGTTTTTT,CAWSGARVYEKLFF
TRBJ1-1,-,TRBV25-1,TRBD1,TGTGCCAGCAGGGAGACAGGGTTGACTGAAGCTTTCTTT,CASRETGLTEAFF
TRBJ1-2,-,TRBV5-1,-,TGCGCCAGCAGCTTGGATGGCGGGCGTCCGGACTATGGCTACACCTTC,CASSLDGGRPDYGYTF
TRBJ2-7,-,TRBV21-1,-,TGTGCCAGCAGCAAAGCGTGTTCTCCCGCGCGGAGCCCCGTTCGTGCGCAGTACTTC,CASSKACSPARSPVRAQYF
TRBJ2-7,few,TRBV7-9,TRBD1,TGTGCCAGCAGCTTAGAGGGGACAGCCTACGAGCAGTACTTC,CASSLEGTAYEQYF
TRBJ2-2,-,TRBV7-2,TRBD2,TGTGCCAGCAGTCCGGGACTAGCGGCAAACACCGGGGAGCTGTTTTTT,CASSPGLAANTGELFF
TRBJ1-1,-,TRBV5-8,-,TGTGCCAGCAGCGCCGGGGGGGGTCCCGCTGAAGCTTTCTTT,CASSAGGGPAEAFF
TRBJ1-1,-,TRBV29-1,-,TGCAGCGTTGAGTACGATTGGGGGGGCACTGAAGCTTTCTTT,CSVEYDWGGTEAFF
TRBJ1-4,-,TRBV29-1,-,TGCAGCGTTGAACACAGGGAAGCGCGGGAAAAACTGTTTTTT,CSVEHREAREKLFF
TRBJ2-7,-,TRBV19,TRBD1,TGTGCCAGTAGTATAGATAAGGGACAGGGATTATACGAGCAGTACTTC,CASSIDKGQGLYEQYF
TRBJ2-7,-,TRBV27,TRBD2,TGTGCCAGCAGCCGCCTCGGGACTAGCGGGAGTAACGAGCAGTACTTC,CASSRLGTSGSNEQYF
TRBJ2-2,-,TRBV18,TRBD1,TGTGCCAGCTCACCAACCCTCACAGGGGCCGGGGAGCTGTTTTTT,CASSPTLTGAGELFF
TRBJ2-5,-,TRBV7-9,TRBD1,TGTGCCAGCAGCGAAACAGGGGGCCGGGAGACCCAGTACTTC,CASSETGGRETQYF
TRBJ2-4,-,TRBV15,TRBD1,TGTGCCACCAGCAGAGATCGGGGGACAGGGAGCATTCAGTACTTC,CATSRDRGTGSIQYF
TRBJ2-7,-,TRBV4-3,-,TGCGCCAGCAGCCAAGATTTCATGGGGGGTTACGGAAACTACGAGCAGTACTTC,CASSQDFMGGYGNYEQYF
TRBJ2-7,once,TRBV9,-,TGTGCCAGCAGCGTACAGGATTACGACAACTACGAGCAGTACTTC,CASSVQDYDNYEQYF
TRBJ2-5,-,TRBV4-1,TRBD2,TGCGCCAGCAGGCCCGGGACTAGTCGGAAAGAGACCCAGTACTTC,CASRPGTSRKETQYF
TRBJ1-5,-,TRBV7-2,-,TGTGCCAGCAGCTTATACACCGGGAATCAGCCCCAGCATTTT,CASSLYTGNQPQHF
TRBJ2-1,-,TRBV2,-,TGTGCCAGCAGTGAAAACCTCCGGCTAGGGCAGTTCTTC,CASSENLRLGQFF
TRBJ1-2,-,TRBV2,-,TGTGCCAGCAGTGATAACTTAGGGGGGGCGGTCGGCTACACCTTC,CASSDNLGGAVGYTF
TRBJ2-3,-,TRBV11-2,TRBD2,TGTGCCAGCAGCTCAGCTGGACTAGCGGAAGATACGCAGTATTTT,CASSSAGLAEDTQYF
TRBJ1-2,-,TRBV6-1,-,TGTGCCAGCACAGTACAGGGACGTGGCTACACCTTC,CASTVQGRGYTF
TRBJ2-1,-,TRBV30,TRBD1,TGTGCCTGGAGTCCGACCCACAGGGGCCAGTACAATGAGCAGTTCTTC,CAWSPTHRGQYNEQFF
TRBJ1-2,-,TRBV28,TRBD1,TGTGCCAGCACAGGGGGATTTGACTATGGCTACACCTTC,CASTGGFDYGYTF
TRBJ2-2,-,TRBV7-6,TRBD1,TGTGCCAGCAGCTCCAACTTCCCGGGACAGGTCACCGGGGAGCTGTTTTTT,CASSSNFPGQVTGELFF
TRBJ2-7,-,TRBV5-6,-,TGTGCCAGCAGCTTGGGACACTTATACGAGCAGTACTTC,CASSLGHLYEQYF
TRBJ2-7,-,TRBV5-4,-,TGTGCCGCCGGGGTACTAGTCGGGCAGTACTTC,CAAGVLVGQYF
TRBJ1-5,-,TRBV5-1,TRBD1,TGCGCCAGCAGACACAGGGGCGTGATGAATCAGCCCCAGCATTTT,CASRHRGVMNQPQHF
TRBJ1-4,-,TRBV7-9,-,TGTGCCAGCAGCTTAAGTAACAGGGCGGAAAAACTGTTTTTT,CASSLSNRAEKLFF
TRBJ2-7,-,TRBV7-9,TRBD1,TGTGCCAGCAGCAGCCGGGACAGAGACTACGAGCAGTACTTC,CASSSRDRDYEQYF
TRBJ2-2,-,TRBV10-2,-,TGCGCCAGCAGTGAGTCGAACTATGGGGGGAAAAGAACCGGGGAGCTGTTTTTT,CASSESNYGGKRTGELFF
TRBJ2-1,-,TRBV7-2,-,TGTGCCAGCAGCCTAAGATCTAGCGCGGCCTACAATGAGCAGTTCTTC,CASSLRSSAAYNEQFF
TRBJ2-1,-,TRBV6-1,TRBD2,TGTGCCACGTGGGAGGGCTCCTACAATGAGCAGTTCTTC,CATWEGSYNEQFF
TRBJ1-4,-,TRBV7-9,TRBD1,TGTGCCAGCAGCTTCGGACAGGGGGATGAAAAACTGTTTTTT,CASSFGQGDEKLFF
TRBJ1-2,-,TRBV29-1,-,TGCAGCGTTGGAGGGGGTACCTATGGCTACACCTTC,CSVGGGTYGYTF
TRBJ1-2,-,TRBV28,-,TGTGCCAGCAGTTTATCTCCCGGTGGCTACACCTTC,CASSLSPGGYTF
TRBJ2-4,-,TRBV30,-,TGTGCCTTTCGGGGGTTAGGCAAAAACATTCAGTACTTC,CAFRGLGKNIQYF